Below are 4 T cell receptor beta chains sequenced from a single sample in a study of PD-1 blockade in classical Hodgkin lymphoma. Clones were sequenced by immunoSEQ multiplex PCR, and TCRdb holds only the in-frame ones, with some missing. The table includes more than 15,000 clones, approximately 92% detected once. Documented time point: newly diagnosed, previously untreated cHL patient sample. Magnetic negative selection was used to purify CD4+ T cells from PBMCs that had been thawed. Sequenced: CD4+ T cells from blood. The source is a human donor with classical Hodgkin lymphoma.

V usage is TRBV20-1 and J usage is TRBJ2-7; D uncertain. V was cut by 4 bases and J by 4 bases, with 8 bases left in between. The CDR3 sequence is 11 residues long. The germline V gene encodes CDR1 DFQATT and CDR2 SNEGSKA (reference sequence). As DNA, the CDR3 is TGCAGTGCTAAGGATCCGTACGAGCAGTACTTC. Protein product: CSAKDPYEQYF.

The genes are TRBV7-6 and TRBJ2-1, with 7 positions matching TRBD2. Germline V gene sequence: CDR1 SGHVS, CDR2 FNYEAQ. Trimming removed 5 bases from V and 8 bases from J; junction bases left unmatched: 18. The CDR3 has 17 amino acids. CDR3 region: CASSPLFRGSNYDEQFF. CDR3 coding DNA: TGTGCCAGCAGCCCCCTTTTCCGCGGGAGTAATTACGATGAGCAGTTCTTC.

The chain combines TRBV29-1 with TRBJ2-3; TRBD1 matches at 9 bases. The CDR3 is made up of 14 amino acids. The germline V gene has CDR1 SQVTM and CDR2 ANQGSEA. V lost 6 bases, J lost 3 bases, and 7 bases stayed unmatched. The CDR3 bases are TGCAGCGTCACAGGGGGCGCCGGGACAGATACGCAGTATTTT. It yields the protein CSVTGGAGTDTQYF.

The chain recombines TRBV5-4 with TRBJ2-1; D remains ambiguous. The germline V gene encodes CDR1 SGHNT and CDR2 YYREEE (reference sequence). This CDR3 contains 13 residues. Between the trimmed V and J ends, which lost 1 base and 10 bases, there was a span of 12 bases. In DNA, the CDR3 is TGTGCCAGCAGCTTGCGTAGAAAGGTAGAGCAGTTCTTC. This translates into CASSLRRKVEQFF.